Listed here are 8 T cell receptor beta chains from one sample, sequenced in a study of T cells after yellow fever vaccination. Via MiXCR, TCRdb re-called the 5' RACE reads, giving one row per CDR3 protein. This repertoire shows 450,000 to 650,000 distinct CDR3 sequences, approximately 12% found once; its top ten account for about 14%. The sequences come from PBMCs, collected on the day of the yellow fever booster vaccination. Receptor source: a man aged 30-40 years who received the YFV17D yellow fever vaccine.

The CDR3 sequence is CSARDIPGVSETQYF. The CDR3 region has the DNA TGCAGTGCTAGAGATATCCCGGGAGTATCGGAGACCCAGTACTTC. The chain joins TRBV20-1 to TRBJ2-5, with D possibly matching TRBD2 (6 bases). The V gene lost 0 bases and the J gene lost 5 bases, with 16 bases spanning the gap. Germline CDR1 is DFQATT and CDR2 is SNEGSKA (reference sequence). The CDR3 consists of 15 residues.

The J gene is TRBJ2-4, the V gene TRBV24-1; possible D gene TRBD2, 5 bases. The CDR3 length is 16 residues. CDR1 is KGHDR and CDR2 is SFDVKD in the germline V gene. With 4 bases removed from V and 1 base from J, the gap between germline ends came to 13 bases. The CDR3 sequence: CATSERALRAKNIQYF. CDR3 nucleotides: TGTGCCACCAGTGAGAGGGCCCTGAGGGCCAAAAACATTCAGTACTTC.

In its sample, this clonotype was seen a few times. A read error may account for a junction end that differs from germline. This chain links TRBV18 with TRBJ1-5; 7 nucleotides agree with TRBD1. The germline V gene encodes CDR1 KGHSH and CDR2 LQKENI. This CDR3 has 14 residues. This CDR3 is CASSPQGGNQPQHF. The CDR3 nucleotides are TGCGCCAGCAGCCCGCAGGGGGGCAATCAGCCCCAGCATTTT.

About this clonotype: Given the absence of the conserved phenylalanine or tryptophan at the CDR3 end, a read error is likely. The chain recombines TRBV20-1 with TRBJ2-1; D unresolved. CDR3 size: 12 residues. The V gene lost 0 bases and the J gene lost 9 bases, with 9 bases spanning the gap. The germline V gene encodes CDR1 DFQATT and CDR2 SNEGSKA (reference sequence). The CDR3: CSARDRVGEQFS. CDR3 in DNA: TGCAGTGCTAGAGATAGGGTCGGTGAGCAGTTCTCC.

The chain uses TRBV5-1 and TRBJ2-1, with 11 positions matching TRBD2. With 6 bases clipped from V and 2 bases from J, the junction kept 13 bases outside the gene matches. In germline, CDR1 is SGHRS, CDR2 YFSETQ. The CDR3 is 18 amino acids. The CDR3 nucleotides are TGCGCCAGCACCAACGGAGTTAGCGGGAGGGCCGCCTACAATGAGCAGTTCTTC. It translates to CASTNGVSGRAAYNEQFF.

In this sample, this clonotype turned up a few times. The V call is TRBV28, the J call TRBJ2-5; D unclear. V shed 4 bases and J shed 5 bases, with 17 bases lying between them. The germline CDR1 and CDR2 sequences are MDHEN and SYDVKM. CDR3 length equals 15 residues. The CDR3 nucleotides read TGTGCCAGCAGTTCCCCAAAACGGAAATCGGAGACCCAGTACTTC. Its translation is CASSSPKRKSETQYF.

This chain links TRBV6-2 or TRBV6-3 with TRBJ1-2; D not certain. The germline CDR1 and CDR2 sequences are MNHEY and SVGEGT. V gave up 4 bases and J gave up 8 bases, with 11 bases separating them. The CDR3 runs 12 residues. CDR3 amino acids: CASSSLIHGYTF. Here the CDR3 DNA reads TGTGCCAGCAGTTCCTTGATTCACGGCTACACCTTC.

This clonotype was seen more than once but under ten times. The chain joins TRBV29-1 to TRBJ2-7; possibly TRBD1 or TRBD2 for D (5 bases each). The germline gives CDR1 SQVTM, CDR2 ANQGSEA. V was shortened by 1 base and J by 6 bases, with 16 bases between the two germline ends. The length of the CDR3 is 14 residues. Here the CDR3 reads CSVEGQSSSSEQYF. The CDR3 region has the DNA TGCAGCGTTGAAGGACAGTCCTCTAGCAGCGAGCAGTACTTC.